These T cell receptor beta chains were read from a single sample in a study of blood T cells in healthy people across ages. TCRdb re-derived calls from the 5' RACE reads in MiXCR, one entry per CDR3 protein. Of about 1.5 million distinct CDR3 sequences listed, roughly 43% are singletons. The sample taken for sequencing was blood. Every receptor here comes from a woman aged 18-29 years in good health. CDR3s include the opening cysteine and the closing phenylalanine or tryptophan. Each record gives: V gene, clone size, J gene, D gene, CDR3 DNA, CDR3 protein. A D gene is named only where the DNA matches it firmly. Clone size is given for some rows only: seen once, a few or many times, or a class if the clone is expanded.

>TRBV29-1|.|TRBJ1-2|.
TGCAGCGTTGAATCCCCAGGGATAGCTAACTATGGCTACACCTTC
CSVESPGIANYGYTF
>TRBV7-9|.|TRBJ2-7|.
TGTGCCAGCAACAAGGAGAGGGGCGAGCAGTACTTC
CASNKERGEQYF
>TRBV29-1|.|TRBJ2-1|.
TGCAGCGTTGACCTAGTGGCCCAAGAGACCCAGTTCTTC
CSVDLVAQETQFF
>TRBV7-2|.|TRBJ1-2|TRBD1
TGTGCCAGCAGCCCCGGACAGGGGGCTGAAGGCTACACCTTC
CASSPGQGAEGYTF
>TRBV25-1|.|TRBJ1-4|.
TGTGCCAGCAGTGCGGCCCTCCAGCGGACGGAGAAGCATGGAACTAATGAAAAACTGTTTTTT
CASSAALQRTEKHGTNEKLFF
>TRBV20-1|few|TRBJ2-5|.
TGCAGTGCACCCCGGGCGGAGACCCAGTACTTC
CSAPRAETQYF
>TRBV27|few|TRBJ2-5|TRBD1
TGTGCCAGCAGTTTCGACAGGGTCTCTGAGACCCAGTACTTC
CASSFDRVSETQYF
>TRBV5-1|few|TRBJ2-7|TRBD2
TGCGCCAGCAGCCCAAGGACTAGTAACTCTTACGAGCAGTACTTC
CASSPRTSNSYEQYF
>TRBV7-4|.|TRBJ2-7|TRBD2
TGTGCCAGCAGCTTAGGCCCCCTACTAGCGGGGGGGCCCAACTCCTACGAGCAGTACTTC
CASSLGPLLAGGPNSYEQYF
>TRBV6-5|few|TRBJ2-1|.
TGTGCCAGCAGGGTAGTTGGGAAAGTAAACAATGAGCAGTTCTTC
CASRVVGKVNNEQFF
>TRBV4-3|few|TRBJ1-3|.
TGCGCCAGCAGCCAAGTTCAGGGCAACACCATATATTTT
CASSQVQGNTIYF
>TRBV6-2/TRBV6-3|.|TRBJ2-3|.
TGTGCCAGCAGTTACTCATTATCGACAGATACGCAGTATTTT
CASSYSLSTDTQYF
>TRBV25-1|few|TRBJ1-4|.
TGTGCCAGCAGTGAATTTGAAGCTTACAGAGGTGAAAAACTGTTTTTT
CASSEFEAYRGEKLFF
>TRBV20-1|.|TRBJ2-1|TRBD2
TGCAGTGCGGCGACTCGGACTAGCGGGAGCTACAATGAGCAGTTCTTC
CSAATRTSGSYNEQFF
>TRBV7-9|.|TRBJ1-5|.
TGTGCCAGCAGCCCCCTCCCTAGCAATCAGCCCCAGCATTTT
CASSPLPSNQPQHF
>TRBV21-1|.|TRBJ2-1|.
TGTGTTAACGGGCTAGCGGTCTACAATGAGCAGTTCTTC
CVNGLAVYNEQFF
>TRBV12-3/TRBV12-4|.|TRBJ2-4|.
TGTGCCAGCACTTTGTCCAAAAACATTCAGTACTTC
CASTLSKNIQYF
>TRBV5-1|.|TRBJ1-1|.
TGCGCCAGCAGCTGGACTTGGACGGCGAACACTGAAGCTTTCTTT
CASSWTWTANTEAFF
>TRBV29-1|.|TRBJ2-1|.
TGCTCCGGGGTGAAGGGGAATGAGCAGTTCTTC
CSGVKGNEQFF
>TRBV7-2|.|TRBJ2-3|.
TGTGCCAGCAGCCTGCTGAGACTCATCACAGATACGCAGTATTTT
CASSLLRLITDTQYF